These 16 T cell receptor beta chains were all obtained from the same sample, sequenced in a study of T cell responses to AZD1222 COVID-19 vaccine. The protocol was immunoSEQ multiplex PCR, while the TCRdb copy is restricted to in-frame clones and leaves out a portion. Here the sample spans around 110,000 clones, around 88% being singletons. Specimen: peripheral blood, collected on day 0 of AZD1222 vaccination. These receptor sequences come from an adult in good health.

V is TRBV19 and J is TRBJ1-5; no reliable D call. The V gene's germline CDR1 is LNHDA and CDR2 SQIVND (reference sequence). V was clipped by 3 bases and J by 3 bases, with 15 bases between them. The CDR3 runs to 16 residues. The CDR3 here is CASSMGSREVNQPQHF. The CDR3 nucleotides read TGTGCCAGTAGTATGGGTAGCCGGGAAGTCAATCAGCCCCAGCATTTT.

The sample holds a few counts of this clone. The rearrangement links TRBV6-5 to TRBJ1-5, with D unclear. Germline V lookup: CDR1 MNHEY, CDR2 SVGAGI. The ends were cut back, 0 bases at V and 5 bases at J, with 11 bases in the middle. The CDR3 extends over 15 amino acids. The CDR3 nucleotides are TGTGCCAGCAGTTACTCGCGAGAGAGCGATCAGCCCCAGCATTTT. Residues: CASSYSRESDQPQHF.

DNA for the CDR3: TGTGCCAGCAGTTTGTTACGGGCTCAGCCCCAGCATTTT. It translates to CASSLLRAQPQHF. The J gene is TRBJ1-5, the V gene TRBV27; no definite D call. Trimming pared 3 bases from V and 6 bases from J, leaving 9 bases between. The CDR3 has 13 amino acids. From germline, CDR1 is MNHEY and CDR2 SMNVEV (reference sequence).

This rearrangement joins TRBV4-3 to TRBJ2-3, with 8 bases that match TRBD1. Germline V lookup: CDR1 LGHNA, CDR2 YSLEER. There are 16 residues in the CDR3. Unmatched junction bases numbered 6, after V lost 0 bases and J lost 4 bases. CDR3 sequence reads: CASSQDTTGAADTQYF. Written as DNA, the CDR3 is TGCGCCAGCAGCCAAGATACGACAGGGGCCGCAGATACGCAGTATTTT.

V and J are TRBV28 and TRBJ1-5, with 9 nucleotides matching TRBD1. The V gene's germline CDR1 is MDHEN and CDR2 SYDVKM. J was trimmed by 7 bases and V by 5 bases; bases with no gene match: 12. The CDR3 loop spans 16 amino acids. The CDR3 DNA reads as TGTGCCAGCAGTAGTTCGGACAGGGGATATTTGCAGCCCCAGCATTTT. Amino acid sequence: CASSSSDRGYLQPQHF.

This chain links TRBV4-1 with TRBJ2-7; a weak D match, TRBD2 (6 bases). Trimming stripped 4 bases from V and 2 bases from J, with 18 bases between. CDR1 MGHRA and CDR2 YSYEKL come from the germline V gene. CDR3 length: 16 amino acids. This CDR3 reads CASSPAVREGAYEQYF. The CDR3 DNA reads TGCGCCAGCAGCCCTGCCGTGCGGGAAGGGGCCTACGAGCAGTACTTC.

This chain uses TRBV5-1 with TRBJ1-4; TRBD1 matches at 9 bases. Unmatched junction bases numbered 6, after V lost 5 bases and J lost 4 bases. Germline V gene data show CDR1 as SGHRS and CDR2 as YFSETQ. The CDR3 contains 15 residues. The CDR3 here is CASSVPGQGNEKLFF. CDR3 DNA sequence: TGCGCCAGCAGTGTACCGGGACAGGGTAATGAAAAACTGTTTTTT.

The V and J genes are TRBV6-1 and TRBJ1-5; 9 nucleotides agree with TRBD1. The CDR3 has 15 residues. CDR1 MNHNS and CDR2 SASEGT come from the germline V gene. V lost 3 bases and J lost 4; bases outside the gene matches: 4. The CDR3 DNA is TGTGCCAGCAGTGAGGGACAGGGTTGGAATCAGCCCCAGCATTTT. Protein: CASSEGQGWNQPQHF.

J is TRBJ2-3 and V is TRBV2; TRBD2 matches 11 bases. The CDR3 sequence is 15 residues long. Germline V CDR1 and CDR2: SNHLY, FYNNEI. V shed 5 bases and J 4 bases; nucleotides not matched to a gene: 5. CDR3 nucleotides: TGTGCCAGCAGTCCGAGACTAGCGGGGTCAGATACGCAGTATTTT. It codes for CASSPRLAGSDTQYF.

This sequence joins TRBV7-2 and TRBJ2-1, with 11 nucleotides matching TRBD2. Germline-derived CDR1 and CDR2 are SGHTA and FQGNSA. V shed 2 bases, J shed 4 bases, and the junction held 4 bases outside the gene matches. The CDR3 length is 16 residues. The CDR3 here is CASSLFRLAGYNEQFF. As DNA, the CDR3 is TGTGCCAGCAGCTTATTTAGACTAGCGGGGTACAATGAGCAGTTCTTC.

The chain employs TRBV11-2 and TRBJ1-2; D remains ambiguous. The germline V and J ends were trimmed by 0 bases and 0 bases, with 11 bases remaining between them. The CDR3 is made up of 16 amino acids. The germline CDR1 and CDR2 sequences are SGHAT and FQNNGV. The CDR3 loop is CASSLDLDSPNYGYTF. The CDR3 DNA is TGTGCCAGCAGCTTAGATCTTGACTCCCCTAACTATGGCTACACCTTC.

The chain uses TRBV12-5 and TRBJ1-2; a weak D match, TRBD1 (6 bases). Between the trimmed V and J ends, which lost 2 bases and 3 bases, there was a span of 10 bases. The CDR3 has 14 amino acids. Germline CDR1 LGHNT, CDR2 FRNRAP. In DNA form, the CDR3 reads TGTGCTAGTGGTTTGCAAGGGGGGGACTATGGCTACACCTTC. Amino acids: CASGLQGGDYGYTF.

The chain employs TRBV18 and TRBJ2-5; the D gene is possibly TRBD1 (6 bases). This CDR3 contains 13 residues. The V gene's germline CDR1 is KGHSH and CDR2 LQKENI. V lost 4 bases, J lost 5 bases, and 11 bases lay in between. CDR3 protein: CASSLGQRETQYF. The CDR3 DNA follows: TGTGCCAGCTCACTCGGACAGAGGGAGACCCAGTACTTC.

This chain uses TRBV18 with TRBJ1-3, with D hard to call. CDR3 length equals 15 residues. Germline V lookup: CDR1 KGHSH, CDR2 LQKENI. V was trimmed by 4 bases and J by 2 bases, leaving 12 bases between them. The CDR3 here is CASSREPWTGNTIYF. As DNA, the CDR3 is TGTGCCAGCTCACGGGAGCCGTGGACTGGAAACACCATATATTTT.

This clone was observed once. CDR3 protein: CASSLGQAQETQYF. The CDR3 DNA is TGTGCCAGCAGCTTAGGACAGGCCCAAGAGACCCAGTACTTC. The V and J genes are TRBV7-2 and TRBJ2-5; a weak D match, TRBD1 (6 bases). CDR3 length: 14 residues. CDR1 is SGHTA and CDR2 is FQGNSA in the germline V gene. V was cut by 1 base and J by 1 base, with 7 bases left in between.

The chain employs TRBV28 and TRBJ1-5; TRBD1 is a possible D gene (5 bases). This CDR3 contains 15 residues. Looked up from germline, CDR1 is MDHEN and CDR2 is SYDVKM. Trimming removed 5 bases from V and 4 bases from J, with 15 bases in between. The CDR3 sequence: CASSIQGPLNQPQHF. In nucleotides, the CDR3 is TGTGCCAGCAGTATCCAGGGCCCCCTTAATCAGCCCCAGCATTTT.